This is a list of T cell receptor beta chains from one sample in a study of patients and donors after allogeneic stem cell transplantation. Via MiXCR, TCRdb re-called the RT-PCR reads, giving one row per CDR3 protein. The sample has some 160,000 distinct CDR3 sequences, approximately 24% seen once. Sequenced sample: blood, either unsorted or a sorted T cell fraction (not recorded which). Receptors were obtained from a human donor who was either an allogeneic HSCT recipient or a stem cell or donor lymphocyte infusion donor (not recorded which). It is not recorded whose cells these are; they may come from a transplant donor. CDR3s include the opening cysteine and the closing phenylalanine or tryptophan. Each record gives: J gene, V gene, D gene, clone size, CDR3 protein, CDR3 DNA. A D gene is named only where the DNA matches it firmly. Clone size is stated in some rows and not others, as once, few, many or a class when expanded.

TRBJ1-2,TRBV20-1,.,.,CSVWTLEGYTF,TGCAGTGTGTGGACCCTAGAAGGCTACACCTTC
TRBJ2-7,TRBV27,.,.,CASSLSGAYEQYF,TGTGCCAGCAGTCTCTCCGGGGCCTACGAGCAGTACTTC
TRBJ2-1,TRBV4-1,.,.,CASSQLSRDNEQFF,TGCGCCAGCAGCCAACTGTCACGAGACAATGAGCAGTTCTTC
TRBJ1-2,TRBV5-1,TRBD1,.,CASSKDRAGYTF,TGCGCCAGCAGCAAGGACAGGGCCGGCTACACCTTC
TRBJ2-1,TRBV29-1,TRBD2,.,CSVRGPSGTKFF,TGCAGCGTGAGGGGACCTAGCGGGACTAAGTTCTTC
TRBJ2-7,TRBV29-1,.,.,CSVEDSYEQYF,TGCAGCGTTGAGGACTCCTACGAGCAGTACTTC
TRBJ2-1,TRBV12-3/TRBV12-4,.,few,CASKGGQQFF,TGTGCCAGCAAGGGGGGGCAGCAGTTCTTC
TRBJ2-3,TRBV10-3,TRBD1,.,CATNDRASTDTQYF,TGTGCCACCAACGACAGGGCTAGCACAGATACGCAGTATTTT
TRBJ1-6,TRBV7-9,.,.,CASSLNSASNSPLHF,TGTGCCAGCAGCTTAAATTCCGCAAGCAATTCACCCCTCCACTTT
TRBJ2-2,TRBV12-3/TRBV12-4,.,.,CASSFPGTGELFF,TGTGCCAGCAGTTTTCCGGGGACCGGGGAGCTGTTTTTT
TRBJ1-2,TRBV10-3,.,.,CAISESRTNTYGYTF,TGTGCCATCAGTGAGTCGAGGACCAATACCTATGGCTACACCTTC
TRBJ1-2,TRBV20-1,.,.,CSAPKDYGYTF,TGCAGTGCTCCTAAGGACTATGGCTACACCTTC
TRBJ1-1,TRBV12-3/TRBV12-4,.,few,CASSHRETALNTEAFF,TGTGCCAGCAGTCACCGGGAAACCGCCTTGAACACTGAAGCTTTCTTT
TRBJ2-7,TRBV6-5,TRBD1,few,CASSGTAGNEQYF,TGTGCCAGCAGCGGGACAGCTGGCAACGAGCAGTACTTC
TRBJ1-1,TRBV4-1,.,few,CASSPGLTGGTEAFF,TGCGCCAGCAGCCCAGGGTTGACAGGTGGCACTGAAGCTTTCTTT
TRBJ2-5,TRBV11-2,TRBD1,few,CASSTRQGWETQYF,TGTGCCAGCAGCACCCGACAGGGATGGGAGACCCAGTACTTC
TRBJ2-3,TRBV29-1,TRBD2,.,CSVEGAGGIDTQYF,TGCAGCGTTGAGGGAGCGGGGGGGATTGATACGCAGTATTTT
TRBJ2-2,TRBV10-3,TRBD1,few,CAIRTGDGELFF,TGTGCCATCAGGACAGGGGACGGGGAGCTGTTTTTT
TRBJ2-1,TRBV24-1,.,.,CATSDLERGNEQFF,TGTGCCACCAGTGATTTGGAGCGCGGGAATGAGCAGTTCTTC
TRBJ2-7,TRBV10-3,.,.,CAISEEKGPRYEQYF,TGTGCCATCAGTGAGGAGAAGGGACCGAGGTACGAGCAGTACTTC
TRBJ2-1,TRBV29-1,TRBD2,.,CSVEAGTSGRASYNEQFF,TGCAGCGTTGAAGCCGGGACTAGCGGGAGGGCCTCCTACAATGAGCAGTTCTTC
TRBJ2-3,TRBV20-1,TRBD2,few,CSASGLLAGEGDTQYF,TGCAGTGCTAGTGGATTACTAGCGGGAGAGGGGGATACGCAGTATTTT
TRBJ2-7,TRBV4-2,.,.,CASSQGAGYEQYF,TGTGCCAGCAGCCAAGGGGCCGGGTACGAGCAGTACTTC
TRBJ2-7,TRBV7-9,.,.,CASSLAQGSGAYEQYF,TGTGCCAGCAGCTTAGCACAGGGTAGTGGAGCTTACGAGCAGTACTTC
TRBJ1-6,TRBV12-3/TRBV12-4,.,many,CASSLGPYNSPLHF,TGTGCCAGCAGTTTAGGGCCTTATAATTCACCCCTCCACTTT
TRBJ1-5,TRBV27,.,.,CASRKGYGNQPQHF,TGTGCCAGCAGGAAAGGGTATGGCAATCAGCCCCAGCATTTT
TRBJ2-7,TRBV6-5,TRBD1,.,CASTKTGTGAYEQYF,TGTGCCAGCACCAAAACCGGGACAGGGGCCTACGAGCAGTACTTC
TRBJ2-1,TRBV20-1,.,.,CLAGGRHNEQFF,TGCCTTGCGGGCGGTAGGCACAATGAGCAGTTCTTC
TRBJ1-1,TRBV11-2,TRBD1,few,CASSPLIRDRGFF,TGTGCCAGCAGCCCTCTTATCCGGGACAGGGGTTTCTTT
TRBJ1-2,TRBV10-3,.,many,CAISESSAVGGYTF,TGTGCCATCAGTGAGTCGTCGGCAGTAGGTGGCTACACCTTC